Following are 23 T cell receptor beta chains from one sample sequenced in a study of CD8+ T cells in alopecia areata. Extracted RNA was reverse transcribed, and the resulting cDNA served as sequencing template. Sequencing used immunoSEQ multiplex PCR; TCRdb keeps in-frame clones, though not all of them. The sample is made up of more than 250,000 clones, none counted only once. A panel of CD4, CD8alpha, NKG2D, NKG2ACE and other markers served to sort pooled cutaneous lymph node cells. Sequencing was carried out using CD4+ T cells sorted from a lymph node. These receptors came from a C3H/HeJ mouse with alopecia areata. The strain bears MHC haplotype H2-k.

This clone has only a few counts. Gene names are mouse gene names. The read terminates 3 residues before the CDR3 end, so the remaining end is supplied by the germline J gene. This rearrangement joins TRBV17 to TRBJ1-6; D may be TRBD1 (5 bases). TRBJ1-6 is assigned to the ORF class and has an uncertain function. Germline CDR1 reads MNHDT; CDR2 reads YYDKIL. The CDR3 extends over 14 amino acids. V dropped 3 bases and J dropped 5 bases, with 8 bases sitting between them. CDR3 sequence reads: CASSRDKHNSPLYF. The CDR3 bases that were read are TGTGCTAGCAGTAGGGACAAACATAATTCGCCC.

This clone turned up a few times. The genes are named according to mouse. The observed sequence ends 4 residues before the CDR3 terminus, with the missing tail filled in from the germline J gene. The gene calls are TRBV13-3 and TRBJ2-4; 7 bases map to TRBD2. The germline gives CDR1 NNHDY, CDR2 SYVADS. After removal of 1 base from V and 0 bases from J, the junction contained 2 bases not matched to a gene. The CDR3 is made up of 15 amino acids. CDR3 in amino acids: CASSDLGESQNTLYF. CDR3 DNA, as far as it was read: TGTGCCAGCAGTGATCTGGGGGAGAGTCAAAAC.

This clone came up a few times. Gene and germline names: mouse. The read terminates 4 residues ahead of where the CDR3 ends, so the germline J gene completes it. The sample carries other DNA sequences with the same CDR3. The chain carries TRBV5 and TRBJ1-2; 12 positions match TRBD1. This CDR3 is built from 16 residues. Germline V gene sequence: CDR1 LGHNA, CDR2 YNLKQL (reference sequence). The V segment lost 4 bases and the J segment 3 bases; nucleotides outside the gene matches: 6. CDR3 residues: CASSRGTGGADSDYTF. The CDR3 DNA, read in part, is TGTGCCAGCAGCCGTGGGACAGGGGGCGCGGACTCC.

This clone was detected many times. Genes and germline come from the mouse. The read ends 4 residues shy of where the CDR3 ends; the end is completed using the germline J gene. This chain connects TRBV17 to TRBJ1-2; the D is unclear. This CDR3 comprises 14 residues. Germline values: CDR1 MNHDT, CDR2 YYDKIL. V lost 2 bases and J 0 bases, leaving 7 bases between the germline ends. The CDR3 bases that were read are TGTGCTAGCAGTAGAAGACAATCAAACTCC. It yields the protein CASSRRQSNS. Given in full, the CDR3 is CASSRRQSNSDYTF.

This clone was counted a few times. The germline and genes are mouse ones. The read falls 4 residues short of the CDR3 end, and the missing part is taken from the germline J gene. The chain combines TRBV13-2 with TRBJ2-3; D possibly corresponds to TRBD1 (5 bases). Germline CDR1 and CDR2: NNHNN and SYGAGS (reference sequence). V lost 5 bases, J lost 0 bases, and 10 bases lay in between. There are 14 residues in the CDR3. CDR3 DNA, as far as it was read: TGTGCCAGCGGCTCAGGGTATAGTGCAGAA. Translated, it gives CASGSGYSAE. The full CDR3 protein reads CASGSGYSAETLYF.

The sample holds many counts of this clone. Here the gene names and germline are mouse. The read ends 4 residues shy of where the CDR3 ends; the end is completed using the germline J gene. This chain joins TRBV1 and TRBJ2-7, with 7 nucleotides matching TRBD1. The CDR3 spans 12 residues. Germline V gene lookup returns CDR1 NSQYPW and CDR2 LRSPGD (reference sequence). This chain's CDR3 is CTCSVGQYEQYF. The CDR3 bases that were read are TGCACCTGCAGTGTGGGACAGTAT.

Comments on this clone: Genes and germline come from the mouse. The same CDR3 also results from other DNA sequences found in this sample. This chain's CDR3 is CASGVPDWGNYAEQFF. The covered CDR3 bases are TGTGCCAGCGGTGTCCCGGACTGGGGGAACTATGCT. This chain joins TRBV13-2 and TRBJ2-1, with 10 bases matching TRBD2. The CDR3 is cut off 4 residues early in the read; its end comes from the germline J gene. The CDR3 contains 16 residues. Germline-derived CDR1 and CDR2 are NNHNN and SYGAGS (reference sequence). Losses at the gene ends were 3 bases for V and 1 base for J; bases not matched to a gene: 4.

This clone has a handful of counts. Each gene name is a mouse one. Read coverage stops 4 residues before the CDR3 terminus; the germline J gene supplies the remainder. V usage is TRBV19 and J usage is TRBJ2-5, with D perhaps matching TRBD1 (7 bases). The CDR3 sequence is 13 residues long. The germline V gene encodes CDR1 FNHDT and CDR2 SITEND (reference sequence). Incomplete CDR3 DNA: TGTGCCAGCAAAAGGGGGCGCGGAGAC. Translating gives CASKRGRGD. The entire CDR3 protein is CASKRGRGDTQYF. The complete variable domain, with remaining parts taken from reference TRBV19 and TRBJ2-5, reads GGIITQTPKFLIGQEGQKLTLKCQQNFNHDTMYWYRQDSGKGLRLIYYSITENDLQKGDLSEGYDASREKKSSFSLTVTSAQKNEMAVFLCASKRGRGDTQYFGPGTRLLVL.

This clone was counted a few times. Gene labels here are mouse ones. The CDR3 is cut off 4 residues early in the read; its end comes from the germline J gene. The rearrangement links TRBV13-1 to TRBJ1-1, with TRBD1 identical over 10 bases. Germline trimming cut 0 bases from V and 0 bases from J; bases unmatched to any gene: 2. This CDR3 region has 16 residues. Germline CDR1 and CDR2: NSHNY and SYGAGN. Incomplete CDR3 DNA: TGTGCCAGCAGTGATGGGACAGGGGGGACAAACACA. This gives the protein CASSDGTGGTNT. The full CDR3 protein is CASSDGTGGTNTEVFF.

As regards this clone: The genes and germline here are from mouse. The read ends 4 residues shy of where the CDR3 ends; the end is completed using the germline J gene. At the DNA level, this CDR3 is encoded by other sequences in the same sample as well. The chain combines TRBV1 with TRBJ2-1, with 7 bases lining up with TRBD2. The CDR3 spans 15 residues. The ends lost 0 bases at V and 3 bases at J; junction bases unmatched: 2. Germline CDR1 is NSQYPW and CDR2 is LRSPGD (reference sequence). The covered CDR3 bases are TGCACCTGCAGTGCAGAAACTGGGGTCTATGCT. It is translated as CTCSAETGVYA. The whole CDR3 region reads CTCSAETGVYAEQFF.

For this clone: Germline and genes: mouse. The DNA ends 4 residues before the CDR3 does, and the rest of the CDR3 is filled in from the germline J gene. The chain links TRBV17 to TRBJ2-3, with 8 bases identical to TRBD1. CDR3 length: 16 residues. J lost 1 base, V lost 2 bases, and 5 bases had no gene match. Germline V gives CDR1 MNHDT, CDR2 YYDKIL. The CDR3 here is CASSRRRGRGAETLYF. The sequenced part of the CDR3 DNA is TGTGCTAGCAGTAGACGCAGGGGGCGTGGTGCAGAA.

About this clone: The germline and genes are mouse ones. Sequencing ends 4 residues short of the CDR3 end; the germline J gene provides the rest. V usage is TRBV1 and J usage is TRBJ1-1; TRBD1 agrees at 9 bases. This CDR3 has 15 amino acids. CDR1 is NSQYPW and CDR2 is LRSPGD in the germline V gene (reference sequence). V lost 4 bases to trimming and J lost 1 base; unmatched junction nucleotides: 4. Incomplete CDR3 DNA: TGCACCTGCAGTGTCCCGGGACAGGGGAACACA. Its protein product is CTCSVPGQGNT. The entire CDR3 protein is CTCSVPGQGNTEVFF.

Concerning this clone itself: The gene names here belong to mouse. Incomplete CDR3 DNA: TGTGCCAGCAGCCTCCTGGGGTCCTCCTAT. Translated, it gives CASSLLGSSY. The full CDR3 protein is CASSLLGSSYEQYF. The rearrangement uses TRBV5 and TRBJ2-7; a weak D match, TRBD2 (6 bases). Coverage ceases 4 residues before the CDR3 finishes, and the germline J gene fills in the end. V was shortened by 4 bases and J by 0 bases, with 10 bases between the two germline ends. Germline V gene data show CDR1 as LGHNA and CDR2 as YNLKQL (reference sequence). The length of the CDR3 is 14 residues.

As to this clone: Genes and germline come from the mouse. The read gets to within 4 residues of the CDR3 end, and the germline J gene fills in the rest. Other DNA sequences in this specimen translate into the identical CDR3. V gene TRBV13-1 combines with J gene TRBJ2-5; D remains unclear. CDR1 and CDR2 from the germline V gene are NSHNY and SYGAGN. CDR3 length equals 15 residues. Trimming took 0 bases from V and 0 from J, leaving 8 bases between them. The sequenced part of the CDR3 DNA is TGTGCCAGCAGTGATGCAGGCAGTAACCAAGAC. Its translation: CASSDAGSNQD. The entire CDR3 reads CASSDAGSNQDTQYF.

This clone has just a few counts. The listed genes are named as in mouse. Other DNA sequences from this sample encode an identical CDR3 as well. This CDR3 reads CTCSAVSNTGQLYF. The sequenced part of the CDR3 DNA is TGCACCTGCAGTGCGGTCAGTAACACCGGG. The chain employs TRBV1 and TRBJ2-2; D remains ambiguous. The read ends 4 residues before the CDR3 terminus; that terminus is restored from the germline J gene. The CDR3 has 14 amino acids. Germline values: CDR1 NSQYPW, CDR2 LRSPGD (reference sequence). V lost 3 bases and J lost 2, with 7 bases in between.

Details on this clone: Genes here carry mouse names. The CDR3 end lies 4 residues beyond the end of the read and is filled in from the germline J gene. V and J are TRBV5 and TRBJ2-4, with 8 positions matching TRBD2. Unmatched junction bases numbered 4, after V lost 0 bases and J lost 2 bases. This CDR3 is built from 16 residues. In germline, CDR1 is LGHNA, CDR2 YNLKQL (reference sequence). The CDR3 DNA, read in part, is TGTGCCAGCAGCCAAGACTGGGGGGTAGTTCAAAAC. Protein product: CASSQDWGVVQN. In full, the CDR3 reads CASSQDWGVVQNTLYF.

As regards this clone: Genes and germline come from the mouse. The CDR3 goes on 4 residues after the read ends, and that part is filled in from the germline J gene. J is TRBJ2-5 and V is TRBV5; 9 bases fit TRBD1. This CDR3 contains 14 residues. Germline assignment: CDR1 LGHNA and CDR2 YNLKQL (reference sequence). CDR3 bases read: TGTGCCAGCAGCCGACAGGGGGTAGGGGAC. It is translated as CASSRQGVGD. The full CDR3 reads CASSRQGVGDTQYF.

This clone was counted only a few times. Gene and germline names: mouse. The read terminates 4 residues before the CDR3 end, so the remaining end is supplied by the germline J gene. The V call is TRBV19, the J call TRBJ1-1; unclear D gene. Germline CDR1 FNHDT, CDR2 SITEND (reference sequence). The CDR3 is 14 residues long. The germline V and J ends were trimmed by 0 bases and 4 bases, with 10 bases remaining between them. The CDR3 is CASSIEDLGTEVFF. Incomplete CDR3 DNA: TGTGCCAGCAGTATAGAGGATTTGGGCACA.

To note about this clone: Genes here carry mouse names. Read sequence stops 4 residues before the CDR3 end, and the germline J gene provides the missing end. Other DNA sequences of this sample code for an identical CDR3. The chain recombines TRBV13-2 with TRBJ2-2; 8 nucleotides agree with TRBD1. Germline V gene lookup returns CDR1 NNHNN and CDR2 SYGAGS (reference sequence). V trimming: 3 bases; J trimming: 0 bases; junction bases outside the gene matches: 4. The CDR3 consists of 16 residues. The sequenced CDR3 bases are TGTGCCAGCGGTGGGGGGACAGGATCAAACACCGGG. Translation: CASGGGTGSNTG. The CDR3 reads in full as CASGGGTGSNTGQLYF.

Details on this clone: The gene names given are mouse names. Read coverage stops 4 residues before the CDR3 terminus; the germline J gene supplies the remainder. Other nucleotide sequences from this sample produce the same CDR3. The chain has TRBV13-1 and TRBJ2-5, with TRBD2 identical over 10 bases. Looked up from germline, CDR1 is NSHNY and CDR2 is SYGAGN. CDR3 length: 14 amino acids. The covered CDR3 bases are TGTGCCAGCAGTGGAGGACTGGGGGAAGAC. It yields the protein CASSGGLGED. The whole CDR3 sequence is CASSGGLGEDTQYF.

With respect to this clone: Gene and germline names: mouse. The read terminates 4 residues before the CDR3 end, so the remaining end is supplied by the germline J gene. Other DNA sequences in this specimen translate into the identical CDR3. The chain recombines TRBV1 with TRBJ1-2, with D possibly being TRBD1 (5 bases). The CDR3 covers 13 residues. V lost 1 base and J 3 bases, leaving 6 bases between the germline ends. Germline lookup yields CDR1 NSQYPW and CDR2 LRSPGD (reference sequence). CDR3 in amino acids: CTCSAGGDSDYTF. Incomplete CDR3 DNA: TGCACCTGCAGTGCAGGGGGCGACTCC.

The sample holds a few counts of this clone. All gene names here are mouse names. From the germline J gene comes the end of the CDR3, since the read stops 4 residues before it. The rearrangement joins TRBV13-1 to TRBJ2-5; 7 positions agree with TRBD1. The CDR3 is 13 amino acids. The junction had 2 bases not matched to a gene; V was cut back by 6 bases and J by 1 base. Germline CDR1 and CDR2: NSHNY and SYGAGN. The part of the CDR3 DNA that was read is TGTGCCAGCATCGGGACAGACCAAGAC. Protein product: CASIGTDQD. The CDR3 as a whole reads CASIGTDQDTQYF.

Notes on this clone: Any gene name here is a mouse gene name. The DNA ends 4 residues before the CDR3 does, and the rest of the CDR3 is filled in from the germline J gene. V and J are TRBV13-3 and TRBJ1-1; 9 nucleotides line up with TRBD1. Germline values: CDR1 NNHDY, CDR2 SYVADS. This CDR3 is 14 amino acids long. The CDR3 protein is CASSPGTGRPEVFF. CDR3 bases read: TGTGCCAGCAGCCCCGGGACAGGGCGCCCA.